Sequencing of this TCR beta chain was carried out in a study of blood T cell repertoires in COVID-19. For the study at large: Sources were T cells, B-cell-depleted T cells, or PBMCs; the material itself was cDNA or gDNA.

The V end lost 1 base, the J end lost 7 bases, and 13 bases lay between the germline ends. Germline CDR1 reads MDHEN; CDR2 reads SYDVKM. CDR3 size: 14 residues. TCRdb's copy holds only in-frame clones and misses some; the assay was immunoSEQ multiplex PCR. Of 35,000 to 50,000 clones in the sample, about 87% were seen once. This clone is categorized as medium-sized. The chain joins TRBV28 to TRBJ2-5; D uncertain. The origin of this receptor is a human donor in a cohort sampled during active COVID-19. The specimen was peripheral blood. CDR3 sequence (DNA): TGTGCCAGCAGTTTATTCGTGGGCTCGGCGACCCAGTACTTC. Translation: CASSLFVGSATQYF. The variable domain in full, with the rest retrieved from reference TRBV28 and TRBJ2-5, is DVKVTQSSRYLVKRTGEKVFLECVQDMDHENMFWYRQDPGLGLRLIYFSYDVKMKEKGDIPEGYSVSREKKERFSLILESASTNQTSMYLCASSLFVGSATQYFGPGTRLLVL.